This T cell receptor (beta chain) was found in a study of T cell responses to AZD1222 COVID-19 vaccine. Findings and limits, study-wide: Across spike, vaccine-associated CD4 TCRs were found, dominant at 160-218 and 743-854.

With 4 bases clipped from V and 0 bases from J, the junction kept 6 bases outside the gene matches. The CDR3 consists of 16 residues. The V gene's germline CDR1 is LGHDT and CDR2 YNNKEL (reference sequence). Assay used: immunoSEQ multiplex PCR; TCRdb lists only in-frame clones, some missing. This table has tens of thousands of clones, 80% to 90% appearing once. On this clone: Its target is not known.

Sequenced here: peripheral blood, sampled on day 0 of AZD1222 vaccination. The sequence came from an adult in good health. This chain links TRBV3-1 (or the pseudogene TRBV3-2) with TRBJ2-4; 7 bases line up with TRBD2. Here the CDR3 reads CASSRGLDLAKNIQYF. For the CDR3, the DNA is TGTGCCAGCAGCCGCGGACTAGATCTAGCCAAAAACATTCAGTACTTC.